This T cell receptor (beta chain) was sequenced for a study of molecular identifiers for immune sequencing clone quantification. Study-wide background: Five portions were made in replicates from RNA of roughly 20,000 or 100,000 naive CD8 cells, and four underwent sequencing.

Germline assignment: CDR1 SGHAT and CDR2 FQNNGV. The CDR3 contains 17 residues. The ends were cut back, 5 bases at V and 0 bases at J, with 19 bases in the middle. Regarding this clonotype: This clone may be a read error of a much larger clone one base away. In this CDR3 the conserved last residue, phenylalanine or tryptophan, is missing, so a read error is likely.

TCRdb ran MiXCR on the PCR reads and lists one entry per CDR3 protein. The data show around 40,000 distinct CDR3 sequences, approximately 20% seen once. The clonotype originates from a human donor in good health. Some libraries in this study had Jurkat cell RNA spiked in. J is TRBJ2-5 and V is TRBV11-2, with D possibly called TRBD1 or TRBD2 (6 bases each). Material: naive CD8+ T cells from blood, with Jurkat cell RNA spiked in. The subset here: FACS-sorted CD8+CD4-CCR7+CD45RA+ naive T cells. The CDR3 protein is CASSPHRGRGDQETQYL. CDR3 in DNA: TGTGCCAGCAGCCCCCACCGGGGGCGGGGCGACCAAGAGACCCAGTACCTC.